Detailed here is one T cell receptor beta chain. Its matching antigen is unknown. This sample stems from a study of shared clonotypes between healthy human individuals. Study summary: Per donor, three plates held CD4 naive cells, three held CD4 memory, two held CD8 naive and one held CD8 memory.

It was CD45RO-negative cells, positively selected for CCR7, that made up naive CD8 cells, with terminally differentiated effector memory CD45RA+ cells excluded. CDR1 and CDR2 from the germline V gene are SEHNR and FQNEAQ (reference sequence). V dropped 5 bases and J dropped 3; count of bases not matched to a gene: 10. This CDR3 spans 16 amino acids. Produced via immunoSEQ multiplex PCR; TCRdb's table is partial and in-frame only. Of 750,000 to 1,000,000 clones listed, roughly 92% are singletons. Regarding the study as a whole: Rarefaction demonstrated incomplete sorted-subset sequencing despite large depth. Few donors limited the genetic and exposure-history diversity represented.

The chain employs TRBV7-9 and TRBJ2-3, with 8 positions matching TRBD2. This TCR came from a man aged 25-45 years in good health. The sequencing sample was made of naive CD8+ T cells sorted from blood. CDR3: CASSDPGLGVTDTQYF. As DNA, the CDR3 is TGTGCCAGCAGCGACCCGGGACTAGGGGTAACAGATACGCAGTATTTT.